The 10 T cell receptor beta chains below were found in one sample sequenced in a study. In TCRdb, the RT-PCR reads were re-called with MiXCR into one record per CDR3 protein. The sample records about 700,000 distinct CDR3 sequences, 14% being singletons. Sequencing was carried out using memory CD4+ T cells from blood. All receptors derive from a female donor in good health, serving as a healthy control.

The chain uses TRBV7-3 and TRBJ2-1, with 8 bases lining up with TRBD2. V lost 3 bases and J lost 9; bases outside the gene matches: 10. Germline loops: CDR1 SGHTA, CDR2 FQGTGA. CDR3 length: 15 amino acids. The CDR3 sequence: CASSFPPGLEVEQFF. In DNA, the CDR3 is TGTGCCAGCAGCTTTCCCCCGGGACTAGAGGTTGAGCAGTTCTTC.

This clonotype was counted many times. The J gene is TRBJ2-7, the V gene TRBV5-1, with D possibly TRBD2 on 6 matching bases. Looked up from germline, CDR1 is SGHRS and CDR2 is YFSETQ. The CDR3 spans 15 residues. Between the trimmed V and J ends, which lost 3 bases and 2 bases, there was a span of 15 bases. DNA for the CDR3: TGCGCCAGCAGCTCCACCGGGACGGGGGCCTACGAGCAGTACTTC. It codes for CASSSTGTGAYEQYF. The variable domain in full, completed from reference TRBV5-1 and TRBJ2-7, reads KAGVTQTPRYLIKTRGQQVTLSCSPISGHRSVSWYQQTPGQGLQFLFEYFSETQRNKGNFPGRFSGRQFSNSRSEMNVSTLELGDSALYLCASSSTGTGAYEQYFGPGTRLTVT.

The J gene is TRBJ2-5, the V gene TRBV14; TRBD1 is a possible D gene (5 bases). The germline CDR1 and CDR2 sequences are SGHDN and FVKESK. CDR3 length: 14 residues. Trimming cost V 4 bases and J 5 bases, with 14 bases left between them. The CDR3 region has the DNA TGTGCCAGCAGCCCTCAAAGGGGTGCGGAGACCCAGTACTTC. Translating gives CASSPQRGAETQYF.

The chain employs TRBV4-1 and TRBJ1-4; D is ambiguous. The CDR3 is 15 residues long. Germline V gene lookup returns CDR1 MGHRA and CDR2 YSYEKL. V dropped 4 bases and J dropped 4 bases, with 13 bases sitting between them. CDR3 region: CASSPHGVINEKLFF. CDR3 nucleotides: TGCGCCAGCAGCCCACACGGGGTAATTAATGAAAAACTGTTTTTT.

This clonotype was counted at least ten times. The chain couples TRBV28 to TRBJ2-5; 7 nucleotides agree with TRBD1. CDR1 and CDR2 from the germline V gene are MDHEN and SYDVKM. The CDR3 loop spans 15 amino acids. Trimming cost V 0 bases and J 3 bases; bases outside gene matches: 4. CDR3: CASSLWGTVKETQYF. CDR3 nucleotide sequence: TGTGCCAGCAGTTTATGGGGGACAGTAAAAGAGACCCAGTACTTC.

This clonotype was found a few times. The V call is TRBV12-3 or TRBV12-4, the J call TRBJ2-3; 7 nucleotides line up with TRBD1. The V segment lost 5 bases and the J segment 2 bases; nucleotides outside the gene matches: 7. The CDR3 spans 15 residues. In nucleotides, the CDR3 is TGTGCCAGCAGTGGCCGGGACAGATTCACAGATACGCAGTATTTT. Translated, it gives CASSGRDRFTDTQYF.

V usage is TRBV2 and J usage is TRBJ2-7, with TRBD2 identical over 7 bases. Germline trimming cut 4 bases from V and 6 bases from J; bases unmatched to any gene: 6. The germline CDR1 and CDR2 sequences are SNHLY and FYNNEI. The CDR3 runs 13 residues. The CDR3 loop reads CASSVVASGEQYF. In DNA, the CDR3 is TGTGCCAGCAGTGTGGTCGCTAGCGGCGAGCAGTACTTC.

This clonotype appeared many times. The chain combines TRBV7-3 with TRBJ2-3; TRBD1 matches at 9 bases. Germline V gives CDR1 SGHTA, CDR2 FQGTGA. V gave up 4 bases and J gave up 1 base; unmatched junction bases: 3. The CDR3 is 15 residues long. The CDR3 nucleotides are TGTGCCAGCAGCTCTCGGACAGGGGGCACAGATACGCAGTATTTT. This sequence encodes CASSSRTGGTDTQYF. Full variable domain (outside the CDR3, taken from reference TRBV7-3 and TRBJ2-3): GAGVSQTPSNKVTEKGKYVELRCDPISGHTALYWYRQSLGQGPEFLIYFQGTGAADDSGLPNDRFFAVRPEGSVSTLKIQRTERGDSAVYLCASSSRTGGTDTQYFGPGTRLTVL.

This chain uses TRBV11-2 with TRBJ2-5, with 8 bases lining up with TRBD1. V shed 5 bases and J 5 bases; nucleotides not matched to a gene: 13. Germline CDR1 SGHAT, CDR2 FQNNGV. The CDR3 covers 16 residues. The DNA of the CDR3 is TGTGCCAGCAGCGTATCCTCGTCCAGGGGGCAGGAGACCCAGTACTTC. As protein: CASSVSSSRGQETQYF.

The J gene is TRBJ2-6, the V gene TRBV6-6; D possibly corresponds to TRBD2 (6 bases). The germline CDR1 and CDR2 sequences are MNHNY and SVGAGI (reference sequence). The CDR3 is 16 amino acids. V was cut by 4 bases and J by 3 bases, with 13 bases left in between. CDR3 in DNA: TGTGCCAGCAGTTTTGCTCGGGGGAGTGGGGCCAACGTCCTGACTTTC. It yields the protein CASSFARGSGANVLTF.